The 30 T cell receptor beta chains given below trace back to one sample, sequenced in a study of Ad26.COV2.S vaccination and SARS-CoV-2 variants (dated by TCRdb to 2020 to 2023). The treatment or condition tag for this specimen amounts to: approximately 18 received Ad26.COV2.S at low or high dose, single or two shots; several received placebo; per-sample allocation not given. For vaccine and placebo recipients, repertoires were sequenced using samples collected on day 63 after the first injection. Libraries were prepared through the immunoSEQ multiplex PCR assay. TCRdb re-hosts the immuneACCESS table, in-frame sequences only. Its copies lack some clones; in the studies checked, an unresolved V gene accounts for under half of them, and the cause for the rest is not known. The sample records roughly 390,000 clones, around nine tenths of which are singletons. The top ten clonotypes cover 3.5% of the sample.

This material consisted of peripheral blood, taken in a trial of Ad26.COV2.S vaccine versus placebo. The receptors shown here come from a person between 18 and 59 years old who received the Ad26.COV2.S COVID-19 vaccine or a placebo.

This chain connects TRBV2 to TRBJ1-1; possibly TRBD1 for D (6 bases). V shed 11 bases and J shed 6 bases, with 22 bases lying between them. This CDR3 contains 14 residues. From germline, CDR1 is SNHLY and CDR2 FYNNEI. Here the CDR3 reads CAGGAGTDDSEAFF. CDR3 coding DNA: TGTGCCGGGGGGGCCGGGACCGATGATTCTGAAGCTTTCTTT.

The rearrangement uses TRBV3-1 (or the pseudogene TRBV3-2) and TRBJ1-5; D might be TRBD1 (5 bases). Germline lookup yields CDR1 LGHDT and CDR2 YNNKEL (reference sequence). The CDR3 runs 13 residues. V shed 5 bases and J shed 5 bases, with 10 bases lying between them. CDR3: CASSRQWDQPQHF. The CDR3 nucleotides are TGTGCCAGCAGCAGACAGTGGGATCAGCCCCAGCATTTT.

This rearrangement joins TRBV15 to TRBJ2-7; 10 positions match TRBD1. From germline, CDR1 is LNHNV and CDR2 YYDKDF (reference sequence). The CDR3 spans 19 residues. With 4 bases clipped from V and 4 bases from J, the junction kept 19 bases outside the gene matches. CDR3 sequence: CATSNLGGAGTGAGYEQYF. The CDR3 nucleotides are TGTGCCACCAGCAACCTCGGCGGGGCCGGGACAGGGGCAGGGTACGAGCAGTACTTC.

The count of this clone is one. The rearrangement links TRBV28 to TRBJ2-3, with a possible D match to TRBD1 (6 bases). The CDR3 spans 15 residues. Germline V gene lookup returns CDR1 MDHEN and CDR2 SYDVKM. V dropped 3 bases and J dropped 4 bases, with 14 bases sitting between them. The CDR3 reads CASSFVRGSPDTQYF. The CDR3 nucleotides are TGTGCCAGCAGTTTCGTCAGGGGATCCCCAGATACGCAGTATTTT.

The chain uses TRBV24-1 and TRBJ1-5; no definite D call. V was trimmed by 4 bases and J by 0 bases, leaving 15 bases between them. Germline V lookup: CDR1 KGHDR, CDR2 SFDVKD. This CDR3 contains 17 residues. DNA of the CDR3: TGTGCCACCAGTGACTCTCTCAGGTCAAATAGCAATCAGCCCCAGCATTTT. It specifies CATSDSLRSNSNQPQHF.

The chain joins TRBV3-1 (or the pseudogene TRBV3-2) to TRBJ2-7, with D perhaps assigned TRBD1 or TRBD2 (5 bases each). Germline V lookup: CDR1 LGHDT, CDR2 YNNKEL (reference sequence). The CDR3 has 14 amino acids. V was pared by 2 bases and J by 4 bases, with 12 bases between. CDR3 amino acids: CASSQRGGFYEQYF. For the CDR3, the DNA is TGTGCCAGCAGCCAAAGGGGCGGGTTTTACGAGCAGTACTTC.

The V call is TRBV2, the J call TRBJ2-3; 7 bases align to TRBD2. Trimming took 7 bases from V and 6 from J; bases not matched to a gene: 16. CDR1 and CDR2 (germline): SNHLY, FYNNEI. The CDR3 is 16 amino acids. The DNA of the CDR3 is TGTGCCAGCAAGAGTCGCGGGGGAGACGCACCCGATACGCAGTATTTT. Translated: CASKSRGGDAPDTQYF.

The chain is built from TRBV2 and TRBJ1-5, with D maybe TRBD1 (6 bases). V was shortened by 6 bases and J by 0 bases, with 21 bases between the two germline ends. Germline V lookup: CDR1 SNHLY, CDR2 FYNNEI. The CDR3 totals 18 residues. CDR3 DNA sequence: TGTGCCAGCAGGAGGGGTCGGGACAATTTCGATAGCAATCAGCCCCAGCATTTT. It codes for CASRRGRDNFDSNQPQHF.

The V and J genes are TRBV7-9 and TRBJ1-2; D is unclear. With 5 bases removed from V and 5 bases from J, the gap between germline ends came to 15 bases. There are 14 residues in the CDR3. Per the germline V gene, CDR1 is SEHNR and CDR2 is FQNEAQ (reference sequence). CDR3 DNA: TGTGCCAGCAGCCCCGTTAGCCCCCATTATGGCTACACCTTC. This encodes CASSPVSPHYGYTF.

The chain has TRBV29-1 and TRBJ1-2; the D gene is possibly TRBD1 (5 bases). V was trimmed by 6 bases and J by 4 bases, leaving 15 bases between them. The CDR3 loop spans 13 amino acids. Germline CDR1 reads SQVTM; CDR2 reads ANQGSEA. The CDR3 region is CSVEEGLSYGYTF. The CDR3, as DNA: TGCAGCGTAGAGGAGGGACTCAGCTATGGCTACACCTTC.

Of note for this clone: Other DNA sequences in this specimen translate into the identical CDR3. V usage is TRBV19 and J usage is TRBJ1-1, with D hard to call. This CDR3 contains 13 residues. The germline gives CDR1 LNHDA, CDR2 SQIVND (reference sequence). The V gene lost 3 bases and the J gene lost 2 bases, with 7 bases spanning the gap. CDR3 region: CASSITVNTEAFF. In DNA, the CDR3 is TGTGCCAGTAGTATCACAGTAAACACTGAAGCTTTCTTT.

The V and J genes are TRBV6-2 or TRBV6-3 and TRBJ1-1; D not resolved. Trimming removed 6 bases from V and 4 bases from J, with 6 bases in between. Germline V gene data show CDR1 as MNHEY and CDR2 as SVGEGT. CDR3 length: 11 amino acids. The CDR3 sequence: CASSSFTEAFF. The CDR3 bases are TGTGCCAGCAGCTCTTTCACTGAAGCTTTCTTT.

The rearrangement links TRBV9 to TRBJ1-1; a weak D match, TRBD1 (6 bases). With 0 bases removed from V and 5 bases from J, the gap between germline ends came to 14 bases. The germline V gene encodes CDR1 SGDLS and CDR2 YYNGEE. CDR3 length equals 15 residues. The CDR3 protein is CASSVVRGAPTEAFF. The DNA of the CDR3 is TGTGCCAGCAGCGTAGTACGGGGGGCGCCTACTGAAGCTTTCTTT.

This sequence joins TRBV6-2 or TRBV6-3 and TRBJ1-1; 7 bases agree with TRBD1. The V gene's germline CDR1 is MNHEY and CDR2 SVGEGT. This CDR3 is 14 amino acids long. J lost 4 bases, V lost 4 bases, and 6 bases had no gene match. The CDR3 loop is CASSSRQGVTEAFF. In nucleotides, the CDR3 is TGTGCCAGCAGTTCCCGACAGGGAGTCACTGAAGCTTTCTTT.

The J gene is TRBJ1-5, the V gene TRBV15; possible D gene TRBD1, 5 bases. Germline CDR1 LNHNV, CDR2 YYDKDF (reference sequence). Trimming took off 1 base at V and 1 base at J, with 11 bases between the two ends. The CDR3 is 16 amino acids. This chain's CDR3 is CATSRVEQGSNQPQHF. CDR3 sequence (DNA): TGTGCCACCAGCAGAGTTGAGCAGGGCAGCAATCAGCCCCAGCATTTT.

This CDR3 reads CASSLVYRVDYGYTF. DNA of the CDR3: TGTGCCAGCAGCTTAGTCTACAGGGTGGACTATGGCTACACCTTC. The rearrangement uses TRBV7-9 and TRBJ1-2, with D possibly TRBD1 on 6 matching bases. CDR3 length: 15 amino acids. V was cut by 1 base and J by 3 bases, with 12 bases left in between. Germline CDR1 reads SEHNR; CDR2 reads FQNEAQ (reference sequence).

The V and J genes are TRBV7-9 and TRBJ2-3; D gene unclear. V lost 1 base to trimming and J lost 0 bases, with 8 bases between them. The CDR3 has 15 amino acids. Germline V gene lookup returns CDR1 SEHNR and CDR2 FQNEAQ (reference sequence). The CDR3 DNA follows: TGTGCCAGCAGCTTAGTAACGGTCAGCACAGATACGCAGTATTTT. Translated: CASSLVTVSTDTQYF.

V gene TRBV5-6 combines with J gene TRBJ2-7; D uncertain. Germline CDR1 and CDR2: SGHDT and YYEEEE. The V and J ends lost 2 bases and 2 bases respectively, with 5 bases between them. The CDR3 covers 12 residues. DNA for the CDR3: TGTGCCAGCAGCTTAACTACCTACGAGCAGTACTTC. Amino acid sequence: CASSLTTYEQYF.

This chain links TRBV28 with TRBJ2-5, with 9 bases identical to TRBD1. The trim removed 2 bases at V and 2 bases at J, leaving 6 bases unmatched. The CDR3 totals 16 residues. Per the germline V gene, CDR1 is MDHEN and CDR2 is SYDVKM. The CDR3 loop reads CASSLGGQGLQETQYF. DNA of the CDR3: TGTGCCAGCAGTTTAGGGGGACAGGGCCTGCAAGAGACCCAGTACTTC.

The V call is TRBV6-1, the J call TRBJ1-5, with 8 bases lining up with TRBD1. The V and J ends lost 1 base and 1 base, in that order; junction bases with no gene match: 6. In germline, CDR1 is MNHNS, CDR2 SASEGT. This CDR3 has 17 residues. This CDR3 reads CASSEGVGQGSNQPQHF. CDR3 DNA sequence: TGTGCCAGCAGTGAAGGGGTAGGACAGGGAAGCAATCAGCCCCAGCATTTT.

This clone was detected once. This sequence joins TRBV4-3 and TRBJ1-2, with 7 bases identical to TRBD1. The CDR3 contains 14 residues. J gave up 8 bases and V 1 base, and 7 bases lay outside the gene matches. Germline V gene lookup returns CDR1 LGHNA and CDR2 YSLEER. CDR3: CASSQVGTGVGYTF. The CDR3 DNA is TGCGCCAGCAGCCAAGTGGGAACAGGGGTAGGCTACACCTTC.

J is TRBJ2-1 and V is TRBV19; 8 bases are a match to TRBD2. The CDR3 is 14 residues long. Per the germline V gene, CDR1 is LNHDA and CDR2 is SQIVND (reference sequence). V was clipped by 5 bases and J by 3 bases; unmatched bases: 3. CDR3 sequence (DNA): TGTGCCAGTAGTGCGGGGGGCGACTACAATGAGCAGTTCTTC. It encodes CASSAGGDYNEQFF.

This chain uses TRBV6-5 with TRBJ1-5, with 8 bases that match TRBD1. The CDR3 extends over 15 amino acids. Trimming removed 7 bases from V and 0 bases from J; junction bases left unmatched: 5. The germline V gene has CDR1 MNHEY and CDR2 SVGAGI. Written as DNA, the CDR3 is TGTGCCAGCATCGGGACAGGCTATAGCAATCAGCCCCAGCATTTT. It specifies CASIGTGYSNQPQHF.

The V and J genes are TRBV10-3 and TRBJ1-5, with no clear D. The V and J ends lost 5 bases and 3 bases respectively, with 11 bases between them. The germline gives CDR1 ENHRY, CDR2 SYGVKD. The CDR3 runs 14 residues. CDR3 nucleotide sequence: TGTGCCATCAGTCCTTCGCGGGACAATCAGCCCCAGCATTTT. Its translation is CAISPSRDNQPQHF.

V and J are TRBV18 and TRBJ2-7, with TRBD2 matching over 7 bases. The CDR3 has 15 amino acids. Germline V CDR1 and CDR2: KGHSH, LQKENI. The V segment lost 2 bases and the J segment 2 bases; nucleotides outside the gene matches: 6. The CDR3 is CASSPISSGTYEQYF. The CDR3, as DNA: TGTGCCAGCTCACCAATTTCCAGCGGGACCTACGAGCAGTACTTC.

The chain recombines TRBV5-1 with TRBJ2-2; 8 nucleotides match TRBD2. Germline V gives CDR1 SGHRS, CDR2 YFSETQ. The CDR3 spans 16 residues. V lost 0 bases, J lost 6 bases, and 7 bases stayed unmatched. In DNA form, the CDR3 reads TGCGCCAGCAGCTTGGGGGGACTAGGAGGCTCCGGGGAGCTGTTTTTT. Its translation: CASSLGGLGGSGELFF.

CDR3 sequence: CASSFLTGANTEAFF. CDR3 nucleotides: TGCGCCAGCAGCTTTTTAACAGGGGCGAACACTGAAGCTTTCTTT. The chain has TRBV5-1 and TRBJ1-1, with 7 bases fitting TRBD1. Germline lookup yields CDR1 SGHRS and CDR2 YFSETQ. The CDR3 has 15 amino acids. V dropped 2 bases and J dropped 1; count of bases not matched to a gene: 5.

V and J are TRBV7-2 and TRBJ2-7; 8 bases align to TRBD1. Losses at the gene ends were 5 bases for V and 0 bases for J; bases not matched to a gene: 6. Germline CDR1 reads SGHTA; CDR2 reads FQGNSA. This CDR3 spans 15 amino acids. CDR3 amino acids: CASSQDRGFSYEQYF. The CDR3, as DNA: TGTGCCAGCAGCCAAGACAGGGGATTCTCCTACGAGCAGTACTTC.

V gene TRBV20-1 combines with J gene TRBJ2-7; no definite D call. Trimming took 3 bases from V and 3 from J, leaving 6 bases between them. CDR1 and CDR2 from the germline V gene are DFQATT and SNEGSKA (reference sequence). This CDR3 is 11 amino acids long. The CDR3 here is CSASFGYEQYF. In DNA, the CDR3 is TGCAGTGCTAGCTTCGGCTACGAGCAGTACTTC.

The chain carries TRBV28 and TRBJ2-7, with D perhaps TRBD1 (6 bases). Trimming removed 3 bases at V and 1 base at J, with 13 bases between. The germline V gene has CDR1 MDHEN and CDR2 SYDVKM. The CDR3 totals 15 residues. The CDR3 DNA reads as TGTGCCAGCAGTTTGCCCGGGACACGATCCTACGAGCAGTACTTC. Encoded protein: CASSLPGTRSYEQYF.